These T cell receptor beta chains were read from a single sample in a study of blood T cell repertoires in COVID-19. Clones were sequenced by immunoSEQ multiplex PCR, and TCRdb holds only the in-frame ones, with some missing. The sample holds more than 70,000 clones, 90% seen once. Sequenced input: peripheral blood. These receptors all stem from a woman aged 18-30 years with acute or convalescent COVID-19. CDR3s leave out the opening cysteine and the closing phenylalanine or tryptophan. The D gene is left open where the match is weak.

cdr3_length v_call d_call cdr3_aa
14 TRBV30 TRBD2 ACRTSGLDPTDTQY
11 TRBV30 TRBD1 AMGQGGNQPQH
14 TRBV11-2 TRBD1 ASSRTGANSGNTIY
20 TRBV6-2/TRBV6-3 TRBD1 ASSPLGGSGQGSLIVYNEQF
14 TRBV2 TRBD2 ASSDLISGATGELF
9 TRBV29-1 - SSESGDGYT
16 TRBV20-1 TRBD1 SASNRGQGGGGGTEAF
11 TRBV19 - ASSLNGDYGYT
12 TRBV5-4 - ASSLGQGITEAF
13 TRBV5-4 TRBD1 ASSPTGGKGEKLF
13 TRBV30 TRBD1 AWKDHRGSYNEQF
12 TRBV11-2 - ASSSAPSPNEQF
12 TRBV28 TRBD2 ASSFAGGPETQY
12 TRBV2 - ASSERQPNLTQY
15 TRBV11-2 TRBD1 ASSPTIPGGTNTEAF
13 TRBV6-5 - ASKVGGSTNYGYT
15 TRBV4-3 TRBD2 ASSQDPAGGPSYEQY
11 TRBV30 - AWSPGSYNEQF
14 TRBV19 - ASSMIPGQTNTEAF
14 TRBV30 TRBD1 AWSGDRAQANYGYT
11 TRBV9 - AITQGRTIEQY
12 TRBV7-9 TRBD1 ASSEGQGNEKLF
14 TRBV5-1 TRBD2 ASSRTSGGLTDTQY
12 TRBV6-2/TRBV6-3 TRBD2 ASSDRTSWETQY
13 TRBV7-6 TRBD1 ASSLDRTGGETQY
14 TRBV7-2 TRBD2 ASSSNRLAGTDTQY
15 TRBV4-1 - ASSPLLTGLSTDTQY
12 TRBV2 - ASSPGQINYGYT
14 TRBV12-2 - ASRLPRQLDEHGYT
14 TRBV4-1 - ASSQGGGGPQETQY
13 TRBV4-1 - ASSQDREGNQPQH
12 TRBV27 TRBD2 ASSWSSGFNEQF
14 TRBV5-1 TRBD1 ASSLGHRDRNYGYT
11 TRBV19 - ASSATVNTEAF
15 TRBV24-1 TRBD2 ATSDPRTSGLRDEQF
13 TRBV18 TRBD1 ASSSETGTHYGYT
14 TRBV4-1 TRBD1 ASSQVTGTGAYGYT
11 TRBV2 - ASLSWQSYEQY
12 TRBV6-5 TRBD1 ASREGQMNTEAF